These 26 T cell receptor beta chains originate from one sample sequenced in a study of cytomegalovirus exposure and HLA in healthy donors. Both 60 Vbeta primers and 13 Jbeta primers went into the PCR. Sequencing was performed with immunoSEQ multiplex PCR; in TCRdb, only in-frame clones are kept and a portion is missing. The sample carries approximately 190,000 clones, around 85% recorded once. Sequencing used PBMCs. The receptors were gathered from a man aged 35-49 years in good health and CMV-seropositive.

This rearrangement joins TRBV7-2 to TRBJ2-5; TRBD2 might be the D (5 bases). CDR3 length: 15 residues. Trimming shortened V by 2 bases and J by 4 bases, and 14 bases separated the two germline ends. Germline V gene data show CDR1 as SGHTA and CDR2 as FQGNSA. Written as DNA, the CDR3 is TGTGCCAGCAGCTTAATCACGGGGAATCGAGAGACCCAGTACTTC. Its protein product is CASSLITGNRETQYF. The full variable domain, in which reference TRBV7-2 and TRBJ2-5 provide the parts outside the CDR3, is GAGVSQSPSNKVTEKGKDVELRCDPISGHTALYWYRQSLGQGLEFLIYFQGNSAPDKSGLPSDRFSAERTGGSVSTLTIQRTQQEDSAVYLCASSLITGNRETQYFGPGTRLLVL.

This chain links TRBV5-8 with TRBJ1-2; 7 nucleotides line up with TRBD1. J was trimmed by 6 bases and V by 0 bases; bases with no gene match: 8. This CDR3 has 15 amino acids. Germline-derived CDR1 and CDR2 are SGHTS and YDEGEE. CDR3 in DNA: TGTGCCAGCAGCTTGGTGGGGGCAGGGGGAAATGGCTACACCTTC. This sequence encodes CASSLVGAGGNGYTF.

V usage is TRBV29-1 and J usage is TRBJ2-1, with TRBD2 as a possible D gene (6 bases). The V and J ends lost 6 bases and 8 bases respectively, with 14 bases between them. In germline, CDR1 is SQVTM, CDR2 ANQGSEA. The CDR3 is 12 amino acids. CDR3 in amino acids: CSVGGYSDEQFF. CDR3 in DNA: TGCAGCGTCGGGGGTTATTCGGATGAGCAGTTCTTC.

This sequence joins TRBV4-3 and TRBJ2-4; the D gene is possibly TRBD1 (6 bases). Trimming shortened V by 0 bases and J by 10 bases, and 13 bases separated the two germline ends. The V gene's germline CDR1 is LGHNA and CDR2 YSLEER. This CDR3 has 14 residues. This CDR3 is CASSQDPTGTIQYF. The CDR3 DNA sequence: TGCGCCAGCAGCCAAGATCCGACAGGTACTATTCAGTACTTC.

The chain has TRBV7-2 and TRBJ2-1, with 12 bases aligning to TRBD2. Germline CDR1 reads SGHTA; CDR2 reads FQGNSA. The CDR3 length is 18 residues. Unmatched junction bases numbered 8, after V lost 1 base and J lost 4 bases. The CDR3 spells CASSLVASGGANYNEQFF. In DNA, the CDR3 is TGTGCCAGCAGCTTAGTGGCTAGCGGGGGGGCCAATTACAATGAGCAGTTCTTC.

The rearrangement links TRBV6-6 to TRBJ1-2; TRBD1 is a possible D gene (6 bases). V was trimmed by 7 bases and J by 8 bases, leaving 17 bases between them. The CDR3 totals 13 residues. Germline V gene data show CDR1 as MNHNY and CDR2 as SVGAGI (reference sequence). The CDR3 nucleotides read TGTGCCAGCACCCAGGGGAGCAAGGGCGGCTACACCTTC. Translated: CASTQGSKGGYTF.

V usage is TRBV18 and J usage is TRBJ1-2, with 12 bases identical to TRBD1. V was pared by 1 base and J by 7 bases, with 4 bases of the junction left unmatched. CDR3 length: 15 amino acids. CDR1 and CDR2 from the germline V gene are KGHSH and LQKENI. Written as DNA, the CDR3 is TGTGCCAGCTCACCACGAGGGACAGGGGGCTCTGGCTACACCTTC. Protein product: CASSPRGTGGSGYTF.

The chain recombines TRBV30 with TRBJ2-7; 8 nucleotides align to TRBD2. The CDR3 runs 13 residues. Germline CDR1 and CDR2: GTSNPN and SVGIG (reference sequence). Losses at the gene ends were 3 bases for V and 11 bases for J; bases not matched to a gene: 12. Here the CDR3 DNA reads TGTGCCTGGAGCGTAGCGGGGAGCCTTGGGGAGTACTTC. It translates to CAWSVAGSLGEYF.

The chain is built from TRBV2 and TRBJ2-3, with D uncertain. Germline V CDR1 and CDR2: SNHLY, FYNNEI. CDR3 length: 10 amino acids. V was cut by 10 bases and J by 3 bases, with 5 bases left in between. CDR3: CATQTDTQYF. In DNA form, the CDR3 reads TGTGCCACTCAGACAGATACGCAGTATTTT.

The chain carries TRBV4-1 and TRBJ1-1, with D perhaps matching TRBD1 (5 bases). V lost 4 bases and J lost 0, with 9 bases in between. Germline V gene sequence: CDR1 MGHRA, CDR2 YSYEKL. The CDR3 has 14 residues. CDR3: CASSREGMNTEAFF. DNA of the CDR3: TGCGCCAGCAGCCGGGAGGGGATGAACACTGAAGCTTTCTTT.

In this sample, this clone turned up a few times. The chain employs TRBV9 and TRBJ2-1; the D gene is possibly TRBD2 (5 bases). V dropped 4 bases and J dropped 0 bases, with 8 bases sitting between them. CDR1 and CDR2 (germline): SGDLS, YYNGEE. CDR3 length: 14 amino acids. DNA of the CDR3: TGTGCCAGCAGCCCCGGGGTCTCCTACAATGAGCAGTTCTTC. It yields the protein CASSPGVSYNEQFF.

CDR3 bases: TGTGCCAGCTCCCCGGAAGACAGGGAGGTATCAGCTTTCTTT. Its translation is CASSPEDREVSAFF. V and J are TRBV18 and TRBJ1-1; 7 bases match TRBD1. In germline, CDR1 is KGHSH, CDR2 LQKENI. Germline trimming cut 6 bases from V and 10 bases from J; bases unmatched to any gene: 14. This CDR3 contains 14 residues.

In this sample, this clone turned up a few times. V is TRBV18 and J is TRBJ2-3; TRBD1 matches 8 bases. The CDR3 runs 13 residues. The trim removed 4 bases at V and 4 bases at J, leaving 1 base unmatched. Germline V CDR1 and CDR2: KGHSH, LQKENI. The CDR3 sequence is CASSRTGPDTQYF. The DNA for the CDR3 is TGTGCCAGCTCACGGACAGGGCCAGATACGCAGTATTTT.

The chain couples TRBV11-3 to TRBJ1-5; 7 bases are shared with TRBD1. This CDR3 contains 16 residues. The germline gives CDR1 SGHNT, CDR2 YENEEA. V shed 3 bases, J shed 0 bases, and the junction held 5 bases outside the gene matches. CDR3 protein: CASSFKQGISNQPQHF. DNA for the CDR3: TGTGCCAGCAGCTTTAAACAGGGGATTAGCAATCAGCCCCAGCATTTT.

The V gene is TRBV27, the J gene TRBJ2-7, with D possibly being TRBD1 (6 bases). The V gene's germline CDR1 is MNHEY and CDR2 SMNVEV (reference sequence). The CDR3 length is 16 residues. V gave up 0 bases and J gave up 5 bases, with 17 bases separating them. This chain's CDR3 is CASSLSFGQLYDEQYF. CDR3 in DNA: TGTGCCAGCAGTTTATCGTTCGGACAGCTTTATGACGAGCAGTACTTC.

The chain employs TRBV5-4 and TRBJ2-3, with 11 bases identical to TRBD2. The CDR3 consists of 17 residues. Germline V gives CDR1 SGHNT, CDR2 YYREEE (reference sequence). Trimming took 0 bases from V and 6 from J; bases not matched to a gene: 9. This CDR3 reads CASSLGSGGAFPDTQYF. The CDR3 coding sequence is TGTGCCAGCAGCTTGGGTAGCGGGGGGGCATTTCCGGATACGCAGTATTTT.

The chain links TRBV14 to TRBJ2-7; 9 bases fit TRBD2. The CDR3 extends over 15 amino acids. CDR1 is SGHDN and CDR2 is FVKESK in the germline V gene. The V and J ends lost 3 bases and 2 bases, in that order; junction bases with no gene match: 5. CDR3 amino acids: CASSQLAGAAYEQYF. The CDR3, as DNA: TGTGCCAGCAGCCAGTTAGCGGGGGCCGCCTACGAGCAGTACTTC.

V usage is TRBV15 and J usage is TRBJ2-7, with TRBD2 matching over 7 bases. The CDR3 contains 15 residues. V dropped 0 bases and J dropped 6; count of bases not matched to a gene: 8. From germline, CDR1 is LNHNV and CDR2 YYDKDF (reference sequence). The CDR3 reads CATSRDVGPGGEQYF. CDR3 sequence (DNA): TGTGCCACCAGCAGAGATGTGGGCCCGGGAGGCGAGCAGTACTTC. Supplemented by reference TRBV15 and TRBJ2-7, the full variable domain reads DAMVIQNPRYQVTQFGKPVTLSCSQTLNHNVMYWYQQKSSQAPKLLFHYYDKDFNNEADTPDNFQSRRPNTSFCFLDIRSPGLGDTAMYLCATSRDVGPGGEQYFGPGTRLTVT.

The gene calls are TRBV10-2 and TRBJ2-2; 10 bases map to TRBD1. Germline lookup yields CDR1 WSHSY and CDR2 SAAADI. V shed 6 bases and J 6 bases; nucleotides not matched to a gene: 7. CDR3 length: 15 residues. The DNA for the CDR3 is TGCGCCAGCAGCACGACAGGGGGCAGCGCCGGGGAGCTGTTTTTT. Translating it yields CASSTTGGSAGELFF.

The chain couples TRBV28 to TRBJ2-7, with D uncertain. Trimming took 2 bases from V and 3 from J, leaving 5 bases between them. Germline V gene lookup returns CDR1 MDHEN and CDR2 SYDVKM. The CDR3 consists of 12 residues. CDR3 sequence reads: CASSLNIYEQYF. DNA of the CDR3: TGTGCCAGCAGTTTAAACATCTACGAGCAGTACTTC.

The chain joins TRBV6-5 to TRBJ1-2; TRBD1 matches 10 bases. Germline lookup yields CDR1 MNHEY and CDR2 SVGAGI. The V gene end was trimmed by 4 bases and the J gene end by 4 bases; junction bases not matched to a gene: 9. CDR3 length: 16 residues. The CDR3 DNA reads as TGTGCCAGCAGTTTTCTGCGACAGGGGGCCGGCTATGGCTACACCTTC. Translation gives CASSFLRQGAGYGYTF.

This chain links TRBV7-9 with TRBJ2-7, with 11 bases fitting TRBD1. This CDR3 contains 15 residues. CDR1 and CDR2 from the germline V gene are SEHNR and FQNEAQ (reference sequence). With V trimmed by 5 bases and J by 6 bases, 9 bases remained unmatched. This CDR3 reads CASSLTGTGGTEQYF. Here the CDR3 DNA reads TGTGCCAGCAGCCTTACCGGGACAGGGGGTACCGAGCAGTACTTC.

This clone is a singleton in its sample. The chain employs TRBV7-2 and TRBJ2-7, with D uncertain. CDR3 length equals 12 residues. Per germline, CDR1 SGHTA and CDR2 FQGNSA. V shed 5 bases and J shed 5 bases, with 10 bases lying between them. CDR3: CASSLAGHEQYF. The CDR3, as DNA: TGTGCCAGCAGCCTTGCAGGCCACGAGCAGTACTTC.

The chain is built from TRBV5-6 and TRBJ2-5; D is perhaps TRBD1 (6 bases). Trimming shortened V by 1 base and J by 5 bases, and 6 bases separated the two germline ends. The germline CDR1 and CDR2 sequences are SGHDT and YYEEEE. CDR3 length equals 12 residues. CDR3 loop: CASSLQGETQYF. CDR3 in DNA: TGTGCCAGCAGCTTGCAGGGGGAGACCCAGTACTTC.

CDR3 residues: CASSQVQGTDTQYF. CDR3 nucleotides: TGCGCCAGCAGCCAAGTACAGGGCACAGATACGCAGTATTTT. This chain links TRBV4-3 with TRBJ2-3; D possibly corresponds to TRBD1 (5 bases). This CDR3 has 14 amino acids. V lost 1 base and J 1 base, leaving 6 bases between the germline ends. CDR1 is LGHNA and CDR2 is YSLEER in the germline V gene.

The V and J genes are TRBV28 and TRBJ2-7, with D perhaps matching TRBD2 (5 bases). V was clipped by 1 base and J by 3 bases, with 7 bases between them. The CDR3 sequence is 13 residues long. Germline lookup yields CDR1 MDHEN and CDR2 SYDVKM. The CDR3, as DNA: TGTGCCAGCAGTTTATCGGGGTTCTACGAGCAGTACTTC. It translates to CASSLSGFYEQYF. The entire variable domain, with the rest obtained from reference TRBV28 and TRBJ2-7, is as follows: DVKVTQSSRYLVKRTGEKVFLECVQDMDHENMFWYRQDPGLGLRLIYFSYDVKMKEKGDIPEGYSVSREKKERFSLILESASTNQTSMYLCASSLSGFYEQYFGPGTRLTVT.